The 9 T cell receptor beta chains reported below all come from one sample, sequenced in a study of identical twins. TCRdb redid the calling of the 5' RACE reads with MiXCR, one entry per CDR3 protein. The sample holds 200,000 to 300,000 distinct CDR3 sequences, 10% seen once. The sample consisted of memory T cells sorted from blood. All receptors come from a man aged 50-59 years in good health.

The sample holds a few counts of this clonotype. This CDR3 reads CSATSGVSYEQYF. The CDR3 region has the DNA TGCAGTGCTACTAGCGGGGTGTCCTACGAGCAGTACTTC. The chain links TRBV20-1 to TRBJ2-7; TRBD2 aligns across 9 bases. V dropped 4 bases and J dropped 1; count of bases not matched to a gene: 2. CDR3 size: 13 residues. CDR1 and CDR2 from the germline V gene are DFQATT and SNEGSKA (reference sequence).

The rearrangement uses TRBV20-1 and TRBJ2-1, with D perhaps matching TRBD1 or TRBD2 (6 bases each). This CDR3 is built from 14 residues. Germline V CDR1 and CDR2: DFQATT, SNEGSKA (reference sequence). The germline V and J ends were trimmed by 3 bases and 3 bases, with 12 bases remaining between them. CDR3: CSARTGALYNEQFF. The CDR3 DNA reads TGCAGTGCTAGGACGGGGGCTCTCTACAATGAGCAGTTCTTC.

A remark on this clonotype: One base away lies a much larger clone, so this may be a sequencing read error. V usage is TRBV6-2 or TRBV6-3 and J usage is TRBJ1-5; TRBD1 agrees at 7 bases. This CDR3 spans 13 amino acids. CDR1 and CDR2 from the germline V gene are MNHEY and SVGEGT. CDR3 nucleotide sequence: TGTGCCAGCACCGATACAGGGGATCAGCCCCTGCATTTT. Amino acid sequence: CASTDTGDQPLHF.

V and J are TRBV15 and TRBJ1-2, with D maybe TRBD1 (5 bases). The germline V gene encodes CDR1 LNHNV and CDR2 YYDKDF (reference sequence). V was shortened by 0 bases and J by 5 bases, with 10 bases between the two germline ends. The CDR3 spans 14 residues. CDR3 DNA: TGTGCCACCAGCAGAGATCGTGGGGGGTATGGCTACACCTTC. Translation gives CATSRDRGGYGYTF.

This clonotype occurred many times. This chain connects TRBV28 to TRBJ1-1, with D maybe TRBD1 (5 bases). The CDR3 consists of 16 residues. The V gene lost 3 bases and the J gene lost 0 bases, with 14 bases spanning the gap. The germline V gene encodes CDR1 MDHEN and CDR2 SYDVKM. DNA of the CDR3: TGTGCCAGCAGTTTTCACAGATCGGGGCTGAACACTGAAGCTTTCTTT. Translating gives CASSFHRSGLNTEAFF.

This clonotype has only one observation. This rearrangement joins TRBV6-5 to TRBJ2-3; D unclear. Germline CDR1 reads MNHEY; CDR2 reads SVGAGI. The CDR3 covers 14 residues. The V and J ends lost 2 bases and 6 bases respectively, with 12 bases between them. CDR3 bases: TGTGCCAGCAGTTACGGCATAGGTGGGGATACGCAGTATTTT. It yields the protein CASSYGIGGDTQYF.

Within the sample, this clonotype is medium-sized (0.01 to 0.1%). The chain links TRBV24-1 to TRBJ1-2; D unclear. This CDR3 is built from 14 residues. Trimming removed 2 bases at V and 2 bases at J, with 8 bases between. Per the germline V gene, CDR1 is KGHDR and CDR2 is SFDVKD. The DNA for the CDR3 is TGTGCCACCAGTGATTGGACGGGAAACTATGGCTACACCTTC. This gives the protein CATSDWTGNYGYTF.

This clonotype was counted between two and nine times. The chain combines TRBV6-1 with TRBJ2-2; perhaps TRBD1 as D (5 bases). Germline lookup yields CDR1 MNHNS and CDR2 SASEGT. Deletions cut 7 bases from V and 0 bases from J, with 9 bases between. CDR3 length: 14 amino acids. The CDR3 bases are TGTGCCAGCATCCGGACAACGAACACCGGGGAGCTGTTTTTT. Translating gives CASIRTTNTGELFF.

This clonotype was recorded a few times. The chain joins TRBV5-5 to TRBJ2-5; 8 bases map to TRBD1. The germline V gene encodes CDR1 SGHKS and CDR2 YYEKEE (reference sequence). This CDR3 region has 16 residues. The V gene end was trimmed by 2 bases and the J gene end by 1 base; junction bases not matched to a gene: 7. For the CDR3, the DNA is TGTGCCAGCAGCTTTACAGGGCAGGGGGCCCAAGAGACCCAGTACTTC. Protein: CASSFTGQGAQETQYF.